This TCR beta chain was captured in a study of control samples from healthy donors and cancer patients (dated by TCRdb to about 2020). On this clone: What this receptor recognizes is not known. One base away there is no much larger clone; base qualities are not given.

The CDR1 and CDR2 encoded by the germline V gene are MNHEY and SVGAGI. Including cysteine and phenylalanine, the CDR3 has 11 amino acids. Only the CDR3 DNA stays, 33 bases, in frame from base 1. V gives up 7 bases and J gives up 5 bases, and the segment between their germline ends measures 8 bases. The library was produced with the immunoSEQ multiplex PCR assay. TCRdb retrieved this table from immuneACCESS and kept in-frame rearrangements only. Not all clones are present; in checked studies, unresolved V genes account for under half, and no reason is known for the remainder. The sample contains about 100,000 clones, approximately 84% of them found a single time. The ten most abundant clones make up under 20% of the sample.

The source of this sequence is a woman aged 50 to 65 in good health. The chain couples TRBV6-5 to TRBJ2-5; there is no confident call for the D gene. Sequenced sample: blood. The CDR3 amino acid sequence is: CASKFGETQYF. The nucleotide sequence reads TGTGCCAGCAAATTCGGGGAGACCCAGTACTTC.